Following are 14 T cell receptor beta chains from one sample sequenced in a study of Ad26.COV2.S vaccination and SARS-CoV-2 variants. Some clones are missing from TCRdb's copy, which holds only in-frame ones; the method was immunoSEQ multiplex PCR. In the table there are around 250,000 clones, around 88% of which are singletons. Treatment in this sample: around 19 received Ad26.COV2.S at low or high dose, single or two shots; about 5 received placebo; per-sample allocation not given. Following the first vaccine or placebo injection, samples were taken on day 63. This sample comprised peripheral blood, obtained in a trial of Ad26.COV2.S vaccine versus placebo. Receptors were obtained from a person aged 18-60 years who received the Ad26.COV2.S COVID-19 vaccine or a placebo.

This chain uses TRBV29-1 with TRBJ2-1; D is unclear. Germline-derived CDR1 and CDR2 are SQVTM and ANQGSEA. The CDR3 is 13 amino acids. The V and J ends lost 0 bases and 5 bases respectively, with 8 bases between them. CDR3 coding DNA: TGCAGCGTTGAAGATCGACTTAACAATGAGCAGTTCTTC. Translation gives CSVEDRLNNEQFF.

This rearrangement joins TRBV7-9 to TRBJ1-1, with TRBD1 matching over 7 bases. Germline V gives CDR1 SEHNR, CDR2 FQNEAQ (reference sequence). V shed 5 bases, J shed 0 bases, and the junction held 9 bases outside the gene matches. The CDR3 runs to 16 residues. The CDR3 protein is CASSPHRDSMNTEAFF. CDR3 nucleotide sequence: TGTGCCAGCAGCCCTCACCGGGACAGCATGAACACTGAAGCTTTCTTT. The full variable domain, its missing parts supplied by reference TRBV7-9 and TRBJ1-1, is DTGVSQNPRHKITKRGQNVTFRCDPISEHNRLYWYRQTLGQGPEFLTYFQNEAQLEKSRLLSDRFSAERPKGSFSTLEIQRTEQGDSAMYLCASSPHRDSMNTEAFFGQGTRLTVV.

The rearrangement links TRBV5-1 to TRBJ1-4; TRBD1 matches 9 bases. V was pared by 4 bases and J by 13 bases, with 17 bases of the junction left unmatched. The germline CDR1 and CDR2 sequences are SGHRS and YFSETQ. The CDR3 covers 16 residues. CDR3: CASSAGKDRGFGRLFF. The DNA of the CDR3 is TGCGCCAGCAGCGCGGGAAAGGACAGGGGCTTTGGAAGACTGTTTTTT.

The CDR3 reads CASSLVGTSNEQFF. The CDR3 DNA reads TGTGCCAGCAGCTTAGTCGGGACTAGCAATGAGCAGTTCTTC. The J gene is TRBJ2-1, the V gene TRBV7-2; 8 bases agree with TRBD2. V lost 1 base, J lost 6 bases, and 2 bases stayed unmatched. The CDR3 sequence is 14 residues long. Germline V gene lookup returns CDR1 SGHTA and CDR2 FQGNSA.

This chain uses TRBV18 with TRBJ1-1; 8 bases line up with TRBD1. V trimming: 5 bases; J trimming: 1 base; junction bases outside the gene matches: 6. This CDR3 comprises 15 residues. Germline CDR1 and CDR2: KGHSH and LQKENI. The CDR3 DNA follows: TGTGCCAGCTCAATGGGGGACAGGAGGAACACTGAAGCTTTCTTT. It translates to CASSMGDRRNTEAFF.

The chain employs TRBV7-3 and TRBJ2-2; TRBD2 agrees at 11 bases. The CDR3 consists of 17 residues. Germline V gene lookup returns CDR1 SGHTA and CDR2 FQGTGA. The V segment lost 5 bases and the J segment 2 bases; nucleotides outside the gene matches: 7. The chain's CDR3 is CASSPRLAGSNTGELFF. The CDR3 DNA reads TGTGCCAGCAGCCCCAGACTAGCGGGGTCCAACACCGGGGAGCTGTTTTTT.

The chain joins TRBV30 to TRBJ1-5, with D possibly matching TRBD1 (5 bases). The CDR3 loop spans 13 amino acids. Per germline, CDR1 GTSNPN and CDR2 SVGIG (reference sequence). The V gene lost 5 bases and the J gene lost 4 bases, with 12 bases spanning the gap. CDR3 protein: CAWGRGINQPQHF. The DNA for the CDR3 is TGTGCCTGGGGGAGGGGAATTAATCAGCCCCAGCATTTT.

The V and J genes are TRBV3-1 (or the pseudogene TRBV3-2) and TRBJ2-5; 7 bases line up with TRBD2. This CDR3 is 16 amino acids long. The trim removed 6 bases at V and 4 bases at J, leaving 14 bases unmatched. CDR1 is LGHDT, CDR2 YNNKEL, per germline (reference sequence). The CDR3 reads CASRERGNNLIETQYF. CDR3 bases: TGTGCCAGCAGGGAGCGGGGTAACAATTTAATAGAGACCCAGTACTTC.

This clone has only one observation. The DNA of the CDR3 is TGCAGTGCTAGAACGGCAGAGACCCAGTACTTC. This sequence encodes CSARTAETQYF. V and J are TRBV20-1 and TRBJ2-5; D gene ambiguous. Deletions cut 2 bases from V and 4 bases from J, with 5 bases between. CDR3 length equals 11 residues. Germline V gives CDR1 DFQATT, CDR2 SNEGSKA (reference sequence).

CDR3 region: CASSLGTGLAGYNEQFF. The CDR3 bases are TGTGCCAGCAGCTTAGGCACCGGACTAGCGGGGTACAATGAGCAGTTCTTC. The chain employs TRBV7-9 and TRBJ2-1, with TRBD2 identical over 12 bases. The CDR3 extends over 17 amino acids. CDR1 is SEHNR, CDR2 FQNEAQ, per germline (reference sequence). V was clipped by 1 base and J by 4 bases; unmatched bases: 5.

V is TRBV5-1 and J is TRBJ1-1, with D maybe TRBD1 (6 bases). Germline lookup yields CDR1 SGHRS and CDR2 YFSETQ. V was pared by 0 bases and J by 5 bases, with 8 bases between. The CDR3 runs to 13 residues. CDR3 bases: TGCGCCAGCAGCTTGGGGACAGCTACTGAAGCTTTCTTT. It is translated as CASSLGTATEAFF.

The V gene is TRBV19, the J gene TRBJ1-2; 7 bases map to TRBD1. The germline CDR1 and CDR2 sequences are LNHDA and SQIVND (reference sequence). The CDR3 is 14 amino acids. J lost 0 bases, V lost 6 bases, and 4 bases had no gene match. The CDR3, as DNA: TGTGCCAGTAGCCGGGGACAGCCTAACTATGGCTACACCTTC. Residues: CASSRGQPNYGYTF.

This clone was detected only a few times. The chain recombines TRBV9 with TRBJ1-6; no reliable D call. Trimming stripped 3 bases from V and 6 bases from J, with 4 bases between. Germline CDR1 reads SGDLS; CDR2 reads YYNGEE. The CDR3 is made up of 12 amino acids. This CDR3 is CASSALNSPLHF. The CDR3 nucleotides are TGTGCCAGCAGCGCCCTTAATTCACCCCTCCACTTT.

This clone was counted between two and nine times. V gene TRBV7-2 combines with J gene TRBJ2-5, with 8 bases aligning to TRBD1. CDR3 length: 14 residues. J gave up 4 bases and V 8 bases, and 9 bases lay outside the gene matches. Germline V CDR1 and CDR2: SGHTA, FQGNSA. DNA for the CDR3: TGTGCCAGCCTGCGGGACAGGAAGGCAGAGACCCAGTACTTC. Its protein product is CASLRDRKAETQYF.